These 30 T cell receptor beta chains were all obtained from the same sample, sequenced in a study of cytomegalovirus exposure and HLA in healthy donors. Primers for the PCR totalled 60 Vbeta and 13 Jbeta. Assay: immunoSEQ multiplex PCR; the TCRdb copy retains only in-frame clones and omits some. The top ten hold 4.9% of the sample, which has 150,000 to 200,000 clones, 80% to 90% seen once. The sample comprised PBMCs. These receptors were obtained from a young woman in good health and CMV-seropositive.

Concerning this clone: One junction end does not reproduce the germline sequence, and a read error may be involved. The V and J genes are TRBV6-9 and TRBJ2-6; perhaps TRBD1 as D (6 bases). The CDR3 runs to 16 residues. CDR1 and CDR2 (germline): MNHGY, SVAAGI. CDR3 DNA: TGTGCCAGCAGACAGGGTTGGTATCCTGGGGCCAACGGCCTGACTTTC. This sequence encodes CASRQGWYPGANGLTF.

V gene TRBV12-5 combines with J gene TRBJ1-5; 7 bases agree with TRBD1. Germline V gene lookup returns CDR1 LGHNT and CDR2 FRNRAP. V was pared by 7 bases and J by 3 bases, with 12 bases of the junction left unmatched. The CDR3 consists of 16 residues. The CDR3 loop reads CASEPQDRTNNQPQHF. The DNA for the CDR3 is TGTGCTAGTGAACCCCAGGACAGGACGAACAATCAGCCCCAGCATTTT. Full variable domain (missing parts from reference TRBV12-5 and TRBJ1-5): DARVTQTPRHKVTEMGQEVTMRCQPILGHNTVFWYRQTMMQGLELLAYFRNRAPLDDSGMPKDRFSAEMPDATLATLKIQPSEPRDSAVYFCASEPQDRTNNQPQHFGDGTRLSIL.

In this sample, this clone turned up a few times. The gene calls are TRBV18 and TRBJ2-7, with D unresolved. The CDR3 is 14 residues long. Germline loops: CDR1 KGHSH, CDR2 LQKENI. Deletions cut 6 bases from V and 5 bases from J, with 17 bases between. CDR3 residues: CASSPTVSGDEQYF. For the CDR3, the DNA is TGTGCCAGCTCGCCAACGGTATCAGGCGACGAGCAGTACTTC. Drawing the rest from reference TRBV18 and TRBJ2-7, the complete variable domain is NAGVMQNPRHLVRRRGQEARLRCSPMKGHSHVYWYRQLPEEGLKFMVYLQKENIIDESGMPKERFSAEFPKEGPSILRIQQVVRGDSAAYFCASSPTVSGDEQYFGPGTRLTVT.

V and J are TRBV13 and TRBJ1-1; D call uncertain. Deletions cut 1 base from V and 5 bases from J, with 14 bases between. This CDR3 comprises 15 residues. The germline gives CDR1 PRHDT, CDR2 FYEKMQ (reference sequence). CDR3 coding DNA: TGTGCCAGCAGCTTAGCCGGGATGAGAGGGACTGAAGCTTTCTTT. As protein: CASSLAGMRGTEAFF.

J is TRBJ2-1 and V is TRBV10-1; 14 positions match TRBD2. Unmatched junction bases numbered 4, after V lost 6 bases and J lost 9 bases. From germline, CDR1 is WNHNN and CDR2 SYGVQD (reference sequence). The CDR3 has 14 amino acids. CDR3 sequence reads: CASRRLAGGCEQFF. Written as DNA, the CDR3 is TGCGCCAGCAGAAGACTAGCGGGGGGGTGTGAGCAGTTCTTC.

J is TRBJ2-2 and V is TRBV13; D may be TRBD1 (6 bases). Per germline, CDR1 PRHDT and CDR2 FYEKMQ (reference sequence). This CDR3 is 14 amino acids long. Trimming stripped 4 bases from V and 4 bases from J, with 10 bases between. The CDR3 reads CASSSGQLTGELFF. CDR3 in DNA: TGTGCCAGCAGCTCCGGACAGCTCACCGGGGAGCTGTTTTTT.

This clone came up a few times. This chain uses TRBV18 with TRBJ1-2; TRBD1 aligns across 10 bases. Per germline, CDR1 KGHSH and CDR2 LQKENI. V shed 0 bases and J 8 bases; nucleotides not matched to a gene: 6. This CDR3 is built from 15 residues. The CDR3 DNA follows: TGTGCCAGCTCACCACCGACAGGGGGCGCGAAGGGCTACACCTTC. Translated, it gives CASSPPTGGAKGYTF.

The rearrangement uses TRBV14 and TRBJ2-5; the match to TRBD1 covers 9 bases. Germline CDR1 and CDR2: SGHDN and FVKESK. The CDR3 runs 15 residues. Unmatched junction bases numbered 2, after V lost 0 bases and J lost 3 bases. The CDR3 loop is CASSQEDRGKETQYF. CDR3 sequence (DNA): TGTGCCAGCAGCCAAGAGGACAGGGGAAAAGAGACCCAGTACTTC.

On this clone: One junction end disagrees with the germline gene, perhaps due to a read error. The sample holds other DNA sequences that translate to the same CDR3. The V call is TRBV7-2, the J call TRBJ1-6, with TRBD1 as a possible D gene (6 bases). CDR1 is SGHTA, CDR2 FQGNSA, per germline. The CDR3 has 15 residues. CDR3 in DNA: TGTGCCAGCAGCGCGGACAGCTCCTATAATTCACCCCTTCACTTT. Amino acid sequence: CASSADSSYNSPLHF.

The V and J genes are TRBV4-3 and TRBJ2-7; 7 bases agree with TRBD1. Germline CDR1 and CDR2: LGHNA and YSLEER. The CDR3 is made up of 18 amino acids. Unmatched junction bases numbered 20, after V lost 4 bases and J lost 5 bases. The CDR3 region is CASSPRITPTGDDNEQYF. The CDR3 bases are TGCGCCAGCAGCCCAAGAATAACACCCACAGGGGATGATAACGAGCAGTACTTC.

The genes are TRBV28 and TRBJ2-2; 11 bases line up with TRBD1. Losses at the gene ends were 2 bases for V and 5 bases for J; bases not matched to a gene: 1. Germline V CDR1 and CDR2: MDHEN, SYDVKM. There are 15 residues in the CDR3. The CDR3 reads CASSLGTGGTGELFF. CDR3 nucleotide sequence: TGTGCCAGCAGTTTAGGGACAGGGGGAACCGGGGAGCTGTTTTTT. Full variable domain (missing parts from reference TRBV28 and TRBJ2-2): DVKVTQSSRYLVKRTGEKVFLECVQDMDHENMFWYRQDPGLGLRLIYFSYDVKMKEKGDIPEGYSVSREKKERFSLILESASTNQTSMYLCASSLGTGGTGELFFGEGSRLTVL.

The chain couples TRBV6-6 to TRBJ2-1; 8 nucleotides agree with TRBD2. CDR3 length: 15 residues. Germline assignment: CDR1 MNHNY and CDR2 SVGAGI (reference sequence). With 4 bases clipped from V and 3 bases from J, the junction kept 5 bases outside the gene matches. Written as DNA, the CDR3 is TGTGCCAGCAGTTCCTCGGGGGGGCACTACAATGAGCAGTTCTTC. Protein sequence: CASSSSGGHYNEQFF.

This clone was seen once. The V gene is TRBV27, the J gene TRBJ1-6; D not certain. The germline V gene encodes CDR1 MNHEY and CDR2 SMNVEV (reference sequence). V gave up 5 bases and J gave up 3 bases, with 5 bases separating them. The CDR3 length is 13 residues. The CDR3 protein is CASSRDYNSPLHF. CDR3 bases: TGTGCCAGCAGTCGGGACTATAATTCACCCCTCCACTTT.

This clone was observed a handful of times. This chain joins TRBV7-9 and TRBJ1-6, with 10 bases aligning to TRBD1. The CDR3 consists of 16 residues. Germline trimming cut 0 bases from V and 8 bases from J; bases unmatched to any gene: 4. From germline, CDR1 is SEHNR and CDR2 FQNEAQ (reference sequence). CDR3: CASSLAMGQGHSPLHF. The CDR3 nucleotides are TGTGCCAGCAGCTTAGCTATGGGACAGGGGCATTCACCCCTCCACTTT. Together with reference TRBV7-9 and TRBJ1-6, the CDR3 gives the full variable domain: DTGVSQNPRHKITKRGQNVTFRCDPISEHNRLYWYRQTLGQGPEFLTYFQNEAQLEKSRLLSDRFSAERPKGSFSTLEIQRTEQGDSAMYLCASSLAMGQGHSPLHFGNGTRLTVT.

This chain uses TRBV4-1 with TRBJ2-7; D may be TRBD2 (6 bases). Germline loops: CDR1 MGHRA, CDR2 YSYEKL. V was clipped by 1 base and J by 3 bases, with 13 bases between them. The CDR3 sequence is 15 residues long. This CDR3 reads CASSQGGLASYEQYF. In DNA, the CDR3 is TGCGCCAGCAGCCAAGGAGGCCTAGCGAGCTACGAGCAGTACTTC.

The chain recombines TRBV30 with TRBJ2-5; 9 nucleotides match TRBD1. The last part of the DNA fits TRBJ2-7 better; the J call may be wrong. CDR1 and CDR2 from the germline V gene are GTSNPN and SVGIG (reference sequence). CDR3 length: 15 residues. The DNA for the CDR3 is TGTGCCTGGAGTGCCGGCGGGACAGGGACCTACGAGCAGTACTTC. Its translation: CAWSAGGTGTYEQYF.

This chain uses TRBV28 with TRBJ2-5; 8 bases match TRBD1. This CDR3 spans 15 amino acids. CDR1 is MDHEN, CDR2 SYDVKM, per germline. J was trimmed by 5 bases and V by 4 bases; bases with no gene match: 9. Here the CDR3 DNA reads TGTGCCAGCAGTTCCTTAAGGACAGGGTGGGAGACCCAGTACTTC. Translating gives CASSSLRTGWETQYF.

In its sample, this clone was seen once. This sequence joins TRBV7-6 and TRBJ1-1; a weak D match, TRBD1 (5 bases). Trimming removed 1 base at V and 0 bases at J, with 9 bases between. CDR1 is SGHVS, CDR2 FNYEAQ, per germline. The CDR3 spans 15 residues. CDR3 protein: CASSLGQLLNTEAFF. CDR3 sequence (DNA): TGTGCCAGCAGCTTAGGACAGCTGTTGAACACTGAAGCTTTCTTT. Combining the CDR3 with reference TRBV7-6 and TRBJ1-1 gives the whole variable domain GAGVSQSPRYKVTKRGQDVALRCDPISGHVSLYWYRQALGQGPEFLTYFNYEAQQDKSGLPNDRFSAERPEGSISTLTIQRTEQRDSAMYRCASSLGQLLNTEAFFGQGTRLTVV.

This sequence joins TRBV13 and TRBJ2-5; perhaps TRBD2 as D (6 bases). Trimming cost V 5 bases and J 0 bases, with 7 bases left between them. Germline CDR1 reads PRHDT; CDR2 reads FYEKMQ (reference sequence). The CDR3 totals 13 residues. The CDR3 is CASSKRDQETQYF. CDR3 nucleotides: TGTGCCAGCAGCAAGCGGGACCAAGAGACCCAGTACTTC.

The chain recombines TRBV28 with TRBJ1-5, with D unclear. This CDR3 has 15 residues. V was cut by 10 bases and J by 1 base, with 17 bases left in between. CDR1 and CDR2 from the germline V gene are MDHEN and SYDVKM. The CDR3 coding sequence is TGTGCCACACGGGGTGTGTTGAAGAGCAATCAGCCCCAGCATTTT. This gives the protein CATRGVLKSNQPQHF.

The chain links TRBV5-4 to TRBJ1-4; TRBD1 aligns across 8 bases. CDR1 SGHNT and CDR2 YYREEE come from the germline V gene (reference sequence). Losses at the gene ends were 4 bases for V and 4 bases for J; bases not matched to a gene: 9. CDR3 length: 16 residues. The CDR3 nucleotides read TGTGCCAGCAGCGACCAGGGGGCGCCTCATAATGAAAAACTGTTTTTT. It codes for CASSDQGAPHNEKLFF.

The CDR3 DNA is TGTGCCAGCAGCTTAGAAACAGGGCTTAGCTATGGCTACACCTTC. Protein product: CASSLETGLSYGYTF. This chain connects TRBV7-2 to TRBJ1-2; TRBD1 might be the D (6 bases). Trimming shortened V by 1 base and J by 4 bases, and 13 bases separated the two germline ends. Germline CDR1 is SGHTA and CDR2 is FQGNSA. The CDR3 loop spans 15 amino acids. The whole variable domain, remainder taken from reference TRBV7-2 and TRBJ1-2, is GAGVSQSPSNKVTEKGKDVELRCDPISGHTALYWYRQSLGQGLEFLIYFQGNSAPDKSGLPSDRFSAERTGGSVSTLTIQRTQQEDSAVYLCASSLETGLSYGYTFGSGTRLTVV.

The V gene is TRBV4-3, the J gene TRBJ1-6, with a weak D call TRBD1 (5 bases). The germline CDR1 and CDR2 sequences are LGHNA and YSLEER. The CDR3 has 14 residues. Trimming left V 3 bases short and J 10 bases short, with 13 bases between. The CDR3 DNA reads as TGCGCCAGCAGCCACCTACAGGCCAACTCACCCCTCCACTTT. It yields the protein CASSHLQANSPLHF.

The chain joins TRBV11-2 to TRBJ2-1, with TRBD2 matching 7 bases. CDR1 is SGHAT, CDR2 FQNNGV, per germline. The CDR3 runs 14 residues. V trimming: 4 bases; J trimming: 5 bases; junction bases outside the gene matches: 5. This CDR3 is CASSYAAGDNEQFF. The CDR3 DNA reads TGTGCCAGCAGCTACGCCGCGGGGGACAATGAGCAGTTCTTC.

The chain employs TRBV2 and TRBJ1-5; weak D call: TRBD1 (5 bases). The ends were cut back, 6 bases at V and 6 bases at J, with 12 bases in the middle. The CDR3 length is 13 residues. CDR1 is SNHLY, CDR2 FYNNEI, per germline. The CDR3 DNA follows: TGTGCCAGCAGGACAGCTTTGGCTCAGCCCCAGCATTTT. Amino acid sequence: CASRTALAQPQHF.

This clone showed up just a few times. The rearrangement uses TRBV6-1 and TRBJ1-1, with a weak D call TRBD1 (5 bases). V lost 5 bases to trimming and J lost 3 bases, with 10 bases between them. CDR1 and CDR2 from the germline V gene are MNHNS and SASEGT. The CDR3 contains 13 residues. In DNA, the CDR3 is TGTGCCAGCAGTTCCAGGGAGGACACTGAAGCTTTCTTT. Its translation is CASSSREDTEAFF.

J is TRBJ1-6 and V is TRBV9; D perhaps matches TRBD1 (5 bases). The CDR3 covers 14 residues. In germline, CDR1 is SGDLS, CDR2 YYNGEE. Trimming removed 3 bases from V and 9 bases from J, with 13 bases in between. The CDR3 bases are TGTGCCAGCAGCGCCCCAGGGCACCGTTCACCCCTCCACTTT. This codes for CASSAPGHRSPLHF.

This chain joins TRBV10-2 and TRBJ1-4; D remains unclear. Per the germline V gene, CDR1 is WSHSY and CDR2 is SAAADI. Trimming pared 4 bases from V and 7 bases from J, leaving 10 bases between. The CDR3 spans 13 residues. The CDR3 region has the DNA TGCGCCAGCAGTGCAGGTCGGGGTGAAAAACTGTTTTTT. Protein product: CASSAGRGEKLFF.

The chain is built from TRBV7-6 and TRBJ1-3; 8 bases map to TRBD1. CDR1 SGHVS and CDR2 FNYEAQ come from the germline V gene. The ends lost 5 bases at V and 4 bases at J; junction bases unmatched: 10. The CDR3 extends over 16 amino acids. CDR3 DNA sequence: TGTGCCAGCAGCGCAGCTTTCCGGGACAGGGGAAACACCATATATTTT. Amino acid sequence: CASSAAFRDRGNTIYF.

The rearrangement uses TRBV12-5 and TRBJ2-2, with a weak D call TRBD2 (5 bases). The germline V gene has CDR1 LGHNT and CDR2 FRNRAP. The CDR3 loop spans 15 amino acids. V was clipped by 7 bases and J by 5 bases, with 17 bases between them. CDR3 residues: CASALRVGVTGELFF. The CDR3 DNA is TGTGCTAGTGCCCTTAGGGTCGGGGTTACCGGGGAGCTGTTTTTT. Together with reference TRBV12-5 and TRBJ2-2, the CDR3 gives the full variable domain: DARVTQTPRHKVTEMGQEVTMRCQPILGHNTVFWYRQTMMQGLELLAYFRNRAPLDDSGMPKDRFSAEMPDATLATLKIQPSEPRDSAVYFCASALRVGVTGELFFGEGSRLTVL.